A single sample is the source of the 20 T cell receptor beta chains below, sequenced in a study of shared clonotypes between healthy human individuals. Clones were sequenced by immunoSEQ multiplex PCR, and TCRdb holds only the in-frame ones, with some missing. The table has nearly 500,000 clones, approximately 80% seen once. Input material: PBMCs. The receptors stem from a woman aged 40 to 49 in good health. Some clones in this sample may be carry-over from other donors' samples.

The rearrangement uses TRBV5-1 and TRBJ2-1; D is undetermined. The CDR3 is made up of 15 amino acids. Germline CDR1 reads SGHRS; CDR2 reads YFSETQ. V dropped 0 bases and J dropped 4 bases, with 11 bases sitting between them. This CDR3 is CASSLDANAYNEQFF. The CDR3 nucleotides are TGCGCCAGCAGCTTGGATGCTAACGCTTACAATGAGCAGTTCTTC.

This rearrangement joins TRBV19 to TRBJ1-4; 8 positions match TRBD1. The germline gives CDR1 LNHDA, CDR2 SQIVND (reference sequence). The CDR3 loop spans 14 amino acids. The V and J ends lost 8 bases and 9 bases, in that order; junction bases with no gene match: 11. As DNA, the CDR3 is TGTGCCAGTGCCGGGACAGGTGGAAATAAAAAACTGTTTTTT. It codes for CASAGTGGNKKLFF.

The chain employs TRBV30 and TRBJ1-2; a possible D gene is TRBD1 (6 bases). The CDR3 has 13 amino acids. Germline V gives CDR1 GTSNPN, CDR2 SVGIG (reference sequence). V was clipped by 2 bases and J by 7 bases, with 14 bases between them. CDR3 nucleotide sequence: TGTGCCTGGAGTTTTGGGGGGGCGGTTGGCTACACCTTC. Translated, it gives CAWSFGGAVGYTF.

The chain links TRBV11-2 to TRBJ2-7, with D tentatively TRBD1 or TRBD2 (5 bases each). The germline CDR1 and CDR2 sequences are SGHAT and FQNNGV. The CDR3 is made up of 12 amino acids. The V and J ends lost 3 bases and 7 bases respectively, with 10 bases between them. CDR3 DNA sequence: TGTGCCAGCAGCTTGTGGGGCGGGGAGCAGTACTTC. Translated: CASSLWGGEQYF.

The V call is TRBV11-2, the J call TRBJ2-1; D unresolved. This CDR3 is 15 amino acids long. Between the trimmed V and J ends, which lost 2 bases and 3 bases, there was a span of 11 bases. Germline V gene sequence: CDR1 SGHAT, CDR2 FQNNGV. The chain's CDR3 is CASSLRANSYNEQFF. CDR3 DNA sequence: TGTGCCAGCAGCTTAAGGGCGAACAGCTACAATGAGCAGTTCTTC.

This rearrangement joins TRBV5-4 to TRBJ2-2, with 13 bases lining up with TRBD2. Germline loops: CDR1 SGHNT, CDR2 YYREEE (reference sequence). CDR3 length equals 17 residues. Trimming took 4 bases from V and 5 from J; bases not matched to a gene: 8. The CDR3 DNA reads TGTGCCAGCAGCGCGGGACTAGCGGGAAGTTCTACCGGGGAGCTGTTTTTT. It is translated as CASSAGLAGSSTGELFF.

This chain connects TRBV30 to TRBJ2-6; 7 positions match TRBD2. The CDR3 runs 16 residues. The germline V gene encodes CDR1 GTSNPN and CDR2 SVGIG (reference sequence). V lost 5 bases and J lost 2; bases outside the gene matches: 9. This CDR3 reads CAWDSGVTPGANVLTF. In nucleotides, the CDR3 is TGTGCCTGGGACAGCGGGGTAACCCCTGGGGCCAACGTCCTGACTTTC. Based on the CDR3 plus reference TRBV30 and TRBJ2-6, the full variable domain is SQTIHQWPATLVQPVGSPLSLECTVEGTSNPNLYWYRQAAGRGLQLLFYSVGIGQISSEVPQNLSASRPQDRQFILSSKKLLLSDSGFYLCAWDSGVTPGANVLTFGAGSRLTVL.

This clone has more than one count but fewer than ten. This chain uses TRBV7-9 with TRBJ2-7; D is unclear. Germline CDR1 SEHNR, CDR2 FQNEAQ (reference sequence). The CDR3 loop spans 12 amino acids. The V and J ends lost 2 bases and 3 bases respectively, with 5 bases between them. The CDR3 loop reads CASSLSLYEQYF. The CDR3 DNA reads TGTGCCAGCAGCTTATCTCTCTACGAGCAGTACTTC.

The V and J genes are TRBV5-4 and TRBJ2-5, with TRBD2 matching over 9 bases. Germline V gene data show CDR1 as SGHNT and CDR2 as YYREEE (reference sequence). This CDR3 is 17 amino acids long. V was clipped by 3 bases and J by 4 bases; unmatched bases: 13. CDR3: CASSSRASGIRRETQYF. CDR3 nucleotides: TGTGCCAGCAGCTCCCGGGCTAGCGGGATCAGGCGAGAGACCCAGTACTTC.

V usage is TRBV14 and J usage is TRBJ2-3, with D possibly being TRBD2 (6 bases). Germline assignment: CDR1 SGHDN and CDR2 FVKESK. V dropped 2 bases and J dropped 2 bases, with 14 bases sitting between them. The CDR3 is made up of 16 amino acids. The CDR3: CASSQRAGYHTDTQYF. CDR3 nucleotides: TGTGCCAGCAGCCAACGGGCGGGATACCACACAGATACGCAGTATTTT.

V gene TRBV11-2 combines with J gene TRBJ2-7; either TRBD1 or TRBD2 may fit D (5 bases each). Germline CDR1 reads SGHAT; CDR2 reads FQNNGV. With 1 base removed from V and 3 bases from J, the gap between germline ends came to 10 bases. The CDR3 has 14 amino acids. CDR3 sequence (DNA): TGTGCCAGCAGCTTAGTAGGGACCAGCTACGAGCAGTACTTC. Encoded protein: CASSLVGTSYEQYF. The whole variable domain, filled in from reference TRBV11-2 and TRBJ2-7, reads EAGVAQSPRYKIIEKRQSVAFWCNPISGHATLYWYQQILGQGPKLLIQFQNNGVVDDSQLPKDRFSAERLKGVDSTLKIQPAKLEDSAVYLCASSLVGTSYEQYFGPGTRLTVT.

The chain combines TRBV30 with TRBJ2-7; 9 nucleotides line up with TRBD1. Germline CDR1 GTSNPN, CDR2 SVGIG (reference sequence). V shed 1 base and J 10 bases; nucleotides not matched to a gene: 5. The CDR3 loop spans 12 amino acids. CDR3 loop: CAWSEGTGLQYF. The DNA for the CDR3 is TGTGCCTGGAGTGAGGGGACAGGGCTTCAGTACTTC.

The V call is TRBV7-8, the J call TRBJ2-5; D possibly corresponds to TRBD1 (6 bases). V shed 6 bases and J shed 5 bases, with 13 bases lying between them. Germline CDR1 reads SGHVS; CDR2 reads FQNEAQ. This CDR3 has 13 amino acids. The CDR3 DNA reads as TGTGCCAGCAGACTAACAGGGTGGGAGACCCAGTACTTC. This translates into CASRLTGWETQYF.

The gene calls are TRBV7-9 and TRBJ2-7, with a possible D match to TRBD2 (6 bases). Germline V CDR1 and CDR2: SEHNR, FQNEAQ (reference sequence). The V end lost 5 bases, the J end lost 5 bases, and 16 bases lay between the germline ends. The CDR3 is 14 amino acids. CDR3 nucleotide sequence: TGTGCCAGCAGCCCTAGATACGGGAGCGACGAGCAGTACTTC. Its translation: CASSPRYGSDEQYF.

The chain employs TRBV5-5 and TRBJ1-5; D gene uncertain. CDR3 length: 14 residues. The V end was cut by 1 base, the J end by 0 bases, with 5 bases between. CDR1 and CDR2 from the germline V gene are SGHKS and YYEKEE (reference sequence). The CDR3 nucleotides read TGTGCCAGCAGCTTGTTACGTAGCAATCAGCCCCAGCATTTT. This encodes CASSLLRSNQPQHF.

The chain couples TRBV6-5 to TRBJ1-1; the D is unclear. V shed 7 bases and J shed 6 bases, with 15 bases lying between them. The CDR3 consists of 13 residues. Germline V gene lookup returns CDR1 MNHEY and CDR2 SVGAGI. The CDR3 spells CASTLTVASEAFF. The CDR3 coding sequence is TGTGCCAGCACCCTTACCGTGGCCTCTGAAGCTTTCTTT.

The CDR3 coding sequence is TGTGCCACCAGCAGAGATCTAGCGAGCACGTCCTACGAGCAGTACTTC. Its translation is CATSRDLASTSYEQYF. V and J are TRBV15 and TRBJ2-5; possible D gene TRBD2, 6 bases. The DNA matches TRBJ2-7 better at its end, which makes the J call doubtful. The CDR3 length is 16 residues. Germline V gives CDR1 LNHNV, CDR2 YYDKDF (reference sequence).

The chain has TRBV5-1 and TRBJ2-1; 13 bases map to TRBD2. Germline CDR1 SGHRS, CDR2 YFSETQ. The V gene end was trimmed by 4 bases and the J gene end by 4 bases; junction bases not matched to a gene: 5. The CDR3 has 16 residues. CDR3 in amino acids: CASSPRTSGRYNEQFF. CDR3 sequence (DNA): TGCGCCAGCAGCCCAAGGACTAGCGGGAGATACAATGAGCAGTTCTTC.

The chain combines TRBV2 with TRBJ2-7; tentatively, D is TRBD1 or TRBD2 (5 bases each). Germline V CDR1 and CDR2: SNHLY, FYNNEI. V was pared by 6 bases and J by 1 base, with 16 bases between. This CDR3 has 15 residues. The CDR3 coding sequence is TGTGCCAGCAGGAACACTTTGGGGGTATCCTACGAGCAGTACTTC. Translation: CASRNTLGVSYEQYF.

The V gene is TRBV27, the J gene TRBJ2-3, with a possible D match to TRBD2 (6 bases). The germline V gene encodes CDR1 MNHEY and CDR2 SMNVEV (reference sequence). This CDR3 contains 16 residues. Trimming pared 1 base from V and 4 bases from J, leaving 15 bases between. The chain's CDR3 is CASSLFVGSDADTQYF. In nucleotides, the CDR3 is TGTGCCAGCAGTTTATTCGTCGGGAGCGATGCAGATACGCAGTATTTT.